The TCR beta chain under discussion was sequenced for a study of shared clonotypes between healthy human individuals. The CDR3 is made up of 13 amino acids. Germline V gene data show CDR1 as SGHTA and CDR2 as FQGTGA. Trimming cost V 5 bases and J 5 bases, with 12 bases left between them. Caucasian adults living in Nashville, Tennessee, provided all samples. Profiling relied on immunoSEQ multiplex PCR, and the TCRdb table lists in-frame clones only, not all of them. The sample lists more than 400,000 clones, 65% to 85% occurring once. J is TRBJ2-5 and V is TRBV7-3, with D perhaps matching TRBD2 (5 bases). Sequencing was carried out using PBMCs. This receptor was obtained from a middle-aged woman in good health. Some clones in this sample may be carry-over from other donors' samples. The CDR3 loop is CASSILVGETQYF. CDR3 DNA sequence: TGTGCCAGCAGCATACTAGTTGGGGAGACCCAGTACTTC.